The next 17 T cell receptor beta chains were all read from a single sample in a study of shared clonotypes between healthy human individuals. Sequencing was performed with immunoSEQ multiplex PCR; in TCRdb, only in-frame clones are kept and a portion is missing. The profile shows hundreds of thousands of clones, about 96% of them singletons. The sample comprised naive CD4+ T cells sorted from blood. As to subset: CD45RA+ positively selected. The receptors come from a woman aged 25-40 years in good health.

This chain links TRBV5-1 with TRBJ1-2; 7 nucleotides line up with TRBD1. Germline V CDR1 and CDR2: SGHRS, YFSETQ. The V gene end was trimmed by 4 bases and the J gene end by 4 bases; junction bases not matched to a gene: 7. The CDR3 extends over 14 amino acids. The CDR3 reads CASSVRQGAYGYTF. Here the CDR3 DNA reads TGCGCCAGCAGCGTACGACAGGGTGCCTATGGCTACACCTTC.

The chain carries TRBV6-5 and TRBJ2-5, with 8 bases matching TRBD1. In germline, CDR1 is MNHEY, CDR2 SVGAGI. The CDR3 is 14 amino acids. After removal of 8 bases from V and 3 bases from J, the junction contained 8 bases not matched to a gene. This CDR3 reads CASPPDRAKETQYF. The CDR3 DNA sequence: TGTGCCAGCCCCCCGGACAGGGCAAAAGAGACCCAGTACTTC.

This rearrangement joins TRBV5-1 to TRBJ2-5; the match to TRBD2 covers 13 bases. Germline loops: CDR1 SGHRS, CDR2 YFSETQ. V lost 5 bases, J lost 11 bases, and 12 bases stayed unmatched. There are 15 residues in the CDR3. For the CDR3, the DNA is TGCGCCAGCAGTTTAACTAGCGGGAGGGCGCTTGGGCAGTACTTC. It yields the protein CASSLTSGRALGQYF.

CDR3 in amino acids: CASSIKGTENNEQFF. The CDR3 region has the DNA TGTGCCAGCAGTATAAAAGGGACGGAAAACAATGAGCAGTTCTTC. The chain has TRBV6-1 and TRBJ2-1; D might be TRBD1 or TRBD2, each matching 5 bases. CDR1 and CDR2 (germline): MNHNS, SASEGT. V lost 5 bases, J lost 5 bases, and 16 bases lay in between. The CDR3 is 15 amino acids.

This chain joins TRBV5-1 and TRBJ1-5; D remains unclear. V dropped 4 bases and J dropped 1 base, with 9 bases sitting between them. The germline gives CDR1 SGHRS, CDR2 YFSETQ. This CDR3 has 14 amino acids. The CDR3 loop reads CASSLGTSNQPQHF. The CDR3 DNA reads as TGCGCCAGCAGCCTTGGAACGAGCAATCAGCCCCAGCATTTT.

V gene TRBV5-1 combines with J gene TRBJ2-7, with D perhaps TRBD1 or TRBD2 (5 bases each). CDR1 and CDR2 (germline): SGHRS, YFSETQ. Trimming removed 4 bases from V and 4 bases from J, with 18 bases in between. This CDR3 spans 15 amino acids. The chain's CDR3 is CASSPNPRGGYEQYF. In nucleotides, the CDR3 is TGCGCCAGCAGCCCTAACCCTCGGGGCGGGTACGAGCAGTACTTC.

The V call is TRBV7-2, the J call TRBJ1-3; D gene unclear. The CDR3 is 14 residues long. Germline CDR1 reads SGHTA; CDR2 reads FQGNSA. Trimming shortened V by 5 bases and J by 4 bases, and 12 bases separated the two germline ends. CDR3 amino acids: CASSGPRVGNTIYF. The DNA for the CDR3 is TGTGCCAGCAGCGGGCCAAGAGTAGGAAACACCATATATTTT.

J is TRBJ2-1 and V is TRBV7-3, with 12 positions matching TRBD2. With V trimmed by 5 bases and J by 0 bases, 11 bases remained unmatched. Per germline, CDR1 SGHTA and CDR2 FQGTGA. CDR3 size: 19 residues. CDR3 coding DNA: TGTGCCAGCAGCGCATCTAGCGGGAGGGCATTAAACTCCTACAATGAGCAGTTCTTC. Translated, it gives CASSASSGRALNSYNEQFF.

The chain joins TRBV15 to TRBJ2-6; D gene unclear. Germline V gene lookup returns CDR1 LNHNV and CDR2 YYDKDF (reference sequence). The length of the CDR3 is 13 residues. Trimming stripped 9 bases from V and 1 base from J, with 7 bases between. In nucleotides, the CDR3 is TGTGCCACTATGAGTTCTGGGGCCAACGTCCTGACTTTC. Amino acid sequence: CATMSSGANVLTF.

This rearrangement joins TRBV9 to TRBJ2-3; 9 bases line up with TRBD2. Germline V gene lookup returns CDR1 SGDLS and CDR2 YYNGEE. CDR3 length equals 18 residues. The V and J ends lost 4 bases and 2 bases, in that order; junction bases with no gene match: 14. CDR3 sequence reads: CASSPGRFSGRHTDTQYF. The DNA of the CDR3 is TGTGCCAGCAGCCCCGGTAGGTTTAGCGGGAGACACACAGATACGCAGTATTTT. Drawing the rest from reference TRBV9 and TRBJ2-3, the complete variable domain is DSGVTQTPKHLITATGQRVTLRCSPRSGDLSVYWYQQSLDQGLQFLIQYYNGEERAKGNILERFSAQQFPDLHSELNLSSLELGDSALYFCASSPGRFSGRHTDTQYFGPGTRLTVL.

This clone was counted once. The gene calls are TRBV28 and TRBJ2-2; maybe TRBD2 (5 bases). Trimming stripped 7 bases from V and 7 bases from J, with 22 bases between. The CDR3 has 16 amino acids. From germline, CDR1 is MDHEN and CDR2 SYDVKM. CDR3 DNA: TGTGCCAGCACCCTATCCCTTGGGAGTGGGATCGGGGAGCTGTTTTTT. This encodes CASTLSLGSGIGELFF.

This clone appeared a few times. The rearrangement uses TRBV7-2 and TRBJ2-1; D is perhaps TRBD2 (6 bases). V was clipped by 1 base and J by 8 bases, with 12 bases between them. Looked up from germline, CDR1 is SGHTA and CDR2 is FQGNSA. The CDR3 runs 14 residues. Here the CDR3 reads CASSLVGSVDEQFF. The DNA of the CDR3 is TGTGCCAGCAGCTTAGTCGGGAGTGTCGATGAGCAGTTCTTC. The full variable domain, in which reference TRBV7-2 and TRBJ2-1 provide the parts outside the CDR3, is GAGVSQSPSNKVTEKGKDVELRCDPISGHTALYWYRQSLGQGLEFLIYFQGNSAPDKSGLPSDRFSAERTGGSVSTLTIQRTQQEDSAVYLCASSLVGSVDEQFFGPGTRLTVL.

The genes are TRBV2 and TRBJ2-7; D perhaps matches TRBD1 (6 bases). The length of the CDR3 is 13 residues. V shed 9 bases and J shed 0 bases, with 12 bases lying between them. Germline lookup yields CDR1 SNHLY and CDR2 FYNNEI. The CDR3 bases are TGTGCCAGTGTTGGACAGAGCTCCTACGAGCAGTACTTC. It codes for CASVGQSSYEQYF.

CDR3 amino acids: CASSLGFSGGYTF. The CDR3 nucleotides are TGTGCCAGCAGTTTAGGGTTCTCCGGTGGCTACACCTTC. J is TRBJ1-2 and V is TRBV28; no clear D. The germline gives CDR1 MDHEN, CDR2 SYDVKM. Trimming pared 2 bases from V and 7 bases from J, leaving 11 bases between. The CDR3 extends over 13 amino acids.

The gene calls are TRBV6-1 and TRBJ2-7; the match to TRBD2 covers 15 bases. Germline assignment: CDR1 MNHNS and CDR2 SASEGT. The trim removed 5 bases at V and 2 bases at J, leaving 1 base unmatched. The CDR3 extends over 15 amino acids. CDR3 sequence reads: CASSWTSGRAYEQYF. In DNA form, the CDR3 reads TGTGCCAGCAGTTGGACTAGCGGGAGGGCCTACGAGCAGTACTTC.

The CDR3 DNA reads as TGTGCCAGCACCGTCGACCATTATTATGGCTACACCTTC. Encoded protein: CASTVDHYYGYTF. The chain has TRBV2 and TRBJ1-2; no definite D call. V was pared by 7 bases and J by 5 bases, with 14 bases between. Germline loops: CDR1 SNHLY, CDR2 FYNNEI. This CDR3 region has 13 residues.

The V call is TRBV6-5, the J call TRBJ1-1; 8 positions match TRBD1. The V gene end was trimmed by 4 bases and the J gene end by 4 bases; junction bases not matched to a gene: 5. Germline V gene data show CDR1 as MNHEY and CDR2 as SVGAGI. The length of the CDR3 is 14 residues. CDR3: CASSSYRGSTEAFF. CDR3 nucleotides: TGTGCCAGCAGTTCCTACAGGGGGAGCACTGAAGCTTTCTTT.